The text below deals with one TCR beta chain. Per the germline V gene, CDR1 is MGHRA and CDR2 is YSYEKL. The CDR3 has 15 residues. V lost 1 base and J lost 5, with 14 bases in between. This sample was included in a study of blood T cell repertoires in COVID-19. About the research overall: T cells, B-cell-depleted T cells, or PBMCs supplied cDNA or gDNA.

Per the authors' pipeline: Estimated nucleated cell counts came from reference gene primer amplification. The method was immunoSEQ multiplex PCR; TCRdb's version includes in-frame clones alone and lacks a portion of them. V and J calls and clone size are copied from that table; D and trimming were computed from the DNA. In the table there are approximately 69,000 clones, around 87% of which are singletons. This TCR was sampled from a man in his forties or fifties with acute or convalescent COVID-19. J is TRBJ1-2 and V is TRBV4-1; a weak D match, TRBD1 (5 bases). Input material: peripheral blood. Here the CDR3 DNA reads TGCGCCAGCAGCCAAGTGATGGGGCAGGGATATGGCTACACCTTC. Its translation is CASSQVMGQGYGYTF.